This T cell receptor (beta chain) was sequenced for a study of response to subunit inactivated influenza vaccine. General observations from the study: With each seasonal influenza vaccination, the authors suggested, few new T cells are recruited.

A remark on this clonotype: Its antigen is as yet unknown.

TCRdb independently ran MiXCR on the RT-PCR reads; one entry per CDR3 protein. The table lists about 780,000 distinct CDR3 sequences, approximately 17% of them singletons. The sequence was obtained from a man in his fifties who received an inactivated influenza vaccine. Source: PBMCs from blood, taken more than 4 days after vaccination.

The chain's CDR3 is CASSLGGLPQNYGYTF. The CDR3 region has the DNA TGCGCCAGCAGCTTGGGAGGTCTTCCCCAAAACTATGGCTACACCTTC. This chain connects TRBV5-1 to TRBJ1-2; D call uncertain. This CDR3 region has 16 residues. Germline V gene lookup returns CDR1 SGHRS and CDR2 YFSETQ. With 0 bases removed from V and 2 bases from J, the gap between germline ends came to 14 bases.